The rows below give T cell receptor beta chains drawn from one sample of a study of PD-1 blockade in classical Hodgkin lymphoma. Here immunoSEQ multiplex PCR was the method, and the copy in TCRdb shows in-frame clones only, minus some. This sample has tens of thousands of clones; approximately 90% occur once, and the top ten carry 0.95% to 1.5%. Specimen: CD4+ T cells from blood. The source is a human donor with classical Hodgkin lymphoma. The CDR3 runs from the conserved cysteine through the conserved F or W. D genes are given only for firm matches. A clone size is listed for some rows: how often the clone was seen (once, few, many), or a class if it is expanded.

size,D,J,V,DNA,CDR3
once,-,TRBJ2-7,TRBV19,TGTGCCAGTAGGCTGACTAGCTCCTACGAGCAGTACTTC,CASRLTSSYEQYF
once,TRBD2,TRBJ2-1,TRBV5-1,TGCGCCAGCAGCTCCGGGACTAGCGGGAGTTTGTACAATGAGCAGTTCTTC,CASSSGTSGSLYNEQFF
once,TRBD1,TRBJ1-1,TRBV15,TGTGCCACCAGCAGAGTCAGGGGGCTTAATCTCAACACTGAAGCTTTCTTT,CATSRVRGLNLNTEAFF
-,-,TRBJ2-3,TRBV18,TGTGCCAGCTCACCCCGCATCCAGGGCACAGATACGCAGTATTTT,CASSPRIQGTDTQYF
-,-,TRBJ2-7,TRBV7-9,TGTGCCAGCAGCTTAAGTGTTCCCGGGAGCTACGAGCAGTACTTC,CASSLSVPGSYEQYF
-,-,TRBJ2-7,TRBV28,TGTGCCAGCAGTACCCCGGCCTCTAGCTCCTACGAGCAGTACTTC,CASSTPASSSYEQYF
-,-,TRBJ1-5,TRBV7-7,TGTGCTAGCAGCTTAGGCCGGGATCAGCCCCAGCATTTT,CASSLGRDQPQHF
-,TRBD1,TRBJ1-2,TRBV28,TGTGCCAGCAGAGGGGGACAGATTAACTATGGCTACACCTTC,CASRGGQINYGYTF
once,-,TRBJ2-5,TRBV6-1,TGTGCCAGCAGTGCAGTTGCTGTAGAGACCCAGTACTTC,CASSAVAVETQYF
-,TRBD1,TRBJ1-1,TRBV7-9,TGTGCCAGCAGCCCGACAGGGAGAGAAACTGAAGCTTTCTTT,CASSPTGRETEAFF
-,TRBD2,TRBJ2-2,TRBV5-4,TGTGCCAGCAGCTTGGGAGGACTAGGAGCCGGGGAGCTGTTTTTT,CASSLGGLGAGELFF
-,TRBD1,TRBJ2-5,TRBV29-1,TGCAGCGTTGATGGACAGGGGTTCCAAGAGACCCAGTACTTC,CSVDGQGFQETQYF
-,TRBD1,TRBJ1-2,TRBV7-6,TGTGCCAGCAGTTCGGGACAGGGTAACTATGGCTACACCTTC,CASSSGQGNYGYTF
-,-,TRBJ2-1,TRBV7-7,TGTGCTAGCAGCTTAGGGGTGCAGGTGGTCCCGTTCTTC,CASSLGVQVVPFF
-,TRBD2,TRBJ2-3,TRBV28,TGTGCCAGCAGAACGGGACTAGCGGGAGGGCAAGATACGCAGTATTTT,CASRTGLAGGQDTQYF